This T cell receptor (beta chain) was documented in a study of blood T cell repertoires in COVID-19. About the research overall: T cells, B-cell-depleted T cells, or PBMCs supplied cDNA or gDNA.

Data came from immunoSEQ multiplex PCR; TCRdb stores just in-frame clones and leaves some out. The sample contains some 180,000 clones, 80% of which appear only once. The sequenced sample consisted of peripheral blood. The receptor's source is a man aged 60 to 69 with acute or convalescent COVID-19.

The CDR3 loop is CASSSTGNSPLHF. DNA for the CDR3: TGTGCCAGCAGCTCGACTGGTAATTCACCCCTCCACTTT. The rearrangement links TRBV11-3 to TRBJ1-6; D remains ambiguous. This CDR3 is 13 amino acids long. V dropped 4 bases and J dropped 6 bases, with 7 bases sitting between them. The germline gives CDR1 SGHNT, CDR2 YENEEA.